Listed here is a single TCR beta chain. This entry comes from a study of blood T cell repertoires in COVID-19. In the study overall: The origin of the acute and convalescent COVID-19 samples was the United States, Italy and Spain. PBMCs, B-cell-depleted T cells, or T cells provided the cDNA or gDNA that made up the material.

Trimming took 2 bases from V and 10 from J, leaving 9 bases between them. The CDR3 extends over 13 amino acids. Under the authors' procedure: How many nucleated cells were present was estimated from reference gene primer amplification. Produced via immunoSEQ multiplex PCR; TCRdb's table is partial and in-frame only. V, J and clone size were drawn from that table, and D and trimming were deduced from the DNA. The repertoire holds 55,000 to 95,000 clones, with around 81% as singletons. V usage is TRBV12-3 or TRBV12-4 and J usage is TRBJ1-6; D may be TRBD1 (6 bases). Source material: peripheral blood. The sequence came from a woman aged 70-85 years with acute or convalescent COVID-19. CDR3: CASSLHRDSPLHF. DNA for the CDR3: TGTGCCAGCAGTTTACACAGGGACTCACCCCTCCACTTT.